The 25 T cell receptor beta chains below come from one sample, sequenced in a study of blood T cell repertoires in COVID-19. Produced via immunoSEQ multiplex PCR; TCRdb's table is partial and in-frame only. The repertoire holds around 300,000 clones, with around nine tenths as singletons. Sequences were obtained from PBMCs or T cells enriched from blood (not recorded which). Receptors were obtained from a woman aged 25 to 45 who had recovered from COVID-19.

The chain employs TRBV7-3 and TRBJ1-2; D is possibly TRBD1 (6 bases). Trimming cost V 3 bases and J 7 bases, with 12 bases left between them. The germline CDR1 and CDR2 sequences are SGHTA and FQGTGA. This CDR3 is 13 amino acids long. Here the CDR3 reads CASSLAQGIGYTF. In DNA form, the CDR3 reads TGTGCCAGCAGCTTGGCACAGGGAATTGGCTACACCTTC.

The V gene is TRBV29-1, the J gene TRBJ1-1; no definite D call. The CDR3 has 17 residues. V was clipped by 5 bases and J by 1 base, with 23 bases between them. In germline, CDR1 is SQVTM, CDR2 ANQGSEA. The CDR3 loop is CSVPNSGGPTGNTEAFF. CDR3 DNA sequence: TGCAGCGTTCCCAACTCGGGAGGACCGACGGGGAACACTGAAGCTTTCTTT.

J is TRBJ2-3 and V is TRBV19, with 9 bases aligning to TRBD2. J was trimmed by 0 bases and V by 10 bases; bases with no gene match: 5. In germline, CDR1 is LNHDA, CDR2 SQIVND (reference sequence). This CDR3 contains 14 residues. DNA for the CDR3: TGTGCCACCCAGACTAGCGGAAGCACAGATACGCAGTATTTT. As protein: CATQTSGSTDTQYF.

The CDR3 DNA follows: TGTGCCAGCAGCTTAGGGTCTGCAGCTAGCTCCTACGAGCAGTACTTC. Amino acid sequence: CASSLGSAASSYEQYF. The V call is TRBV11-2, the J call TRBJ2-7; D is unresolved. V lost 1 base and J 0 bases, leaving 13 bases between the germline ends. Germline V CDR1 and CDR2: SGHAT, FQNNGV. This CDR3 is 16 amino acids long. Using reference TRBV11-2 and TRBJ2-7 for the parts outside the CDR3, the full variable domain is EAGVAQSPRYKIIEKRQSVAFWCNPISGHATLYWYQQILGQGPKLLIQFQNNGVVDDSQLPKDRFSAERLKGVDSTLKIQPAKLEDSAVYLCASSLGSAASSYEQYFGPGTRLTVT.

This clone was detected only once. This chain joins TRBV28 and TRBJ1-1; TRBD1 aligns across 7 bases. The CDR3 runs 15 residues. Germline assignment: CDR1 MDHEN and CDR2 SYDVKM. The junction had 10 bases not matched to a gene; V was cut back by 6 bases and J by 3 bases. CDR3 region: CASRLGDRWDTEAFF. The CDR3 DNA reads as TGTGCCAGCAGACTAGGGGACAGATGGGACACTGAAGCTTTCTTT.

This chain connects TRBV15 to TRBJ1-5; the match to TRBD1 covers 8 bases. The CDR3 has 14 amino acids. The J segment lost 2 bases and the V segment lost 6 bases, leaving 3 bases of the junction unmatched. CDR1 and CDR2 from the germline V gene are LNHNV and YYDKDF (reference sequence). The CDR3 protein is CATRAQGGNQPQHF. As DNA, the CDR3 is TGTGCCACCAGGGCACAGGGGGGCAATCAGCCCCAGCATTTT. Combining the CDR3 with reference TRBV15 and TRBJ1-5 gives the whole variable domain DAMVIQNPRYQVTQFGKPVTLSCSQTLNHNVMYWYQQKSSQAPKLLFHYYDKDFNNEADTPDNFQSRRPNTSFCFLDIRSPGLGDTAMYLCATRAQGGNQPQHFGDGTRLSIL.

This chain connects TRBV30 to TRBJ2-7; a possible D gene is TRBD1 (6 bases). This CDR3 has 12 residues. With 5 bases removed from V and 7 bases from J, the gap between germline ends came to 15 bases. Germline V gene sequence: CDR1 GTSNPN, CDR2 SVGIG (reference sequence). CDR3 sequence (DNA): TGTGCCTGGGGCAGGGGTTCGGGGGAGCAGTACTTC. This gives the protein CAWGRGSGEQYF.

CDR3 sequence (DNA): TGTGCCAGCAGCTTAGACTTAGCACCTACCAGCACAGATACGCAGTATTTT. It encodes CASSLDLAPTSTDTQYF. The chain has TRBV13 and TRBJ2-3; D unresolved. The CDR3 covers 17 residues. CDR1 is PRHDT and CDR2 is FYEKMQ in the germline V gene (reference sequence). The germline V and J ends were trimmed by 1 base and 0 bases, with 14 bases remaining between them.

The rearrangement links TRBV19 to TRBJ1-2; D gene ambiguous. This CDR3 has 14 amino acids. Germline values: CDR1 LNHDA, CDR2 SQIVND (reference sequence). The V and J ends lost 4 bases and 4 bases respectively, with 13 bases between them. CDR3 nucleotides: TGTGCCAGTAGTACGGGCCAGGCGGGCTATGGCTACACCTTC. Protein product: CASSTGQAGYGYTF.

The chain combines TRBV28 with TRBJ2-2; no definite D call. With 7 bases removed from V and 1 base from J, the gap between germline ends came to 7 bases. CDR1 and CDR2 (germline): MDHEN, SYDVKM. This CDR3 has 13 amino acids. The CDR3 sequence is CASMQLNTGELFF. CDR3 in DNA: TGTGCCAGCATGCAGTTGAACACCGGGGAGCTGTTTTTT.

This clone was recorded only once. In nucleotides, the CDR3 is TGCGCCAGCTCGACGGACAGGGGGCTTTACAATGAGCAGTTCTTC. It is translated as CASSTDRGLYNEQFF. The chain links TRBV4-3 to TRBJ2-1; TRBD1 matches at 11 bases. Trimming at V came to 8 bases and at J to 4 bases, leaving 7 bases not matched to a gene. This CDR3 comprises 15 residues. CDR1 is LGHNA and CDR2 is YSLEER in the germline V gene.

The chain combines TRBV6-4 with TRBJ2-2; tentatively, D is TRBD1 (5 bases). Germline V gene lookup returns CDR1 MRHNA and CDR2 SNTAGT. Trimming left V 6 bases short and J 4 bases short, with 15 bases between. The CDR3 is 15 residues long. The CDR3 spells CASSSGQGGTGELFF. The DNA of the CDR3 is TGTGCCAGCAGCTCTGGGCAGGGCGGCACCGGGGAGCTGTTTTTT.

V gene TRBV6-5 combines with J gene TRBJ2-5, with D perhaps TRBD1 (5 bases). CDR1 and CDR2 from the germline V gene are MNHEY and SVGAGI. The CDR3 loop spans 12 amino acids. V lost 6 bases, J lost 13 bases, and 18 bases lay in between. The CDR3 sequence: CASSPDRHLRYF. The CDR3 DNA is TGTGCCAGCAGCCCAGACAGACACCTTCGGTACTTC.

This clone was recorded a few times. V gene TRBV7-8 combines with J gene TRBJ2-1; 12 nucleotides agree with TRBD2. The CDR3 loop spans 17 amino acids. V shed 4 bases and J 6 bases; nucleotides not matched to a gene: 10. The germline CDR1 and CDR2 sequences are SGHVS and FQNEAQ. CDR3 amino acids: CASSSGRWTSGVNEQFF. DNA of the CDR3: TGTGCCAGCAGCTCTGGCCGATGGACTAGCGGGGTCAATGAGCAGTTCTTC.

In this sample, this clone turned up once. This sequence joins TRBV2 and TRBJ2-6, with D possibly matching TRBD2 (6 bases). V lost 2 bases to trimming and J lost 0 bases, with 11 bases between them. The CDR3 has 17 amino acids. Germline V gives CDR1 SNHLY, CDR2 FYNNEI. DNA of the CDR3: TGTGCCAGCAGTGAATACCGGGAGAGCTCTGGGGCCAACGTCCTGACTTTC. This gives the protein CASSEYRESSGANVLTF.

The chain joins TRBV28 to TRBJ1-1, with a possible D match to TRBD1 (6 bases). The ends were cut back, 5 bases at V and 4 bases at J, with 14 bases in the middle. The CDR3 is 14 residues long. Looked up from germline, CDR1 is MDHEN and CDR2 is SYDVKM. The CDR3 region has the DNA TGTGCCAGCAGTATCACAGGGCAATTCACTGAAGCTTTCTTT. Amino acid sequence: CASSITGQFTEAFF. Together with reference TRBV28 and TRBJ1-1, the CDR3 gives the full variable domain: DVKVTQSSRYLVKRTGEKVFLECVQDMDHENMFWYRQDPGLGLRLIYFSYDVKMKEKGDIPEGYSVSREKKERFSLILESASTNQTSMYLCASSITGQFTEAFFGQGTRLTVV.

The DNA of the CDR3 is TGTGCCAGCACCGGGGGACAGGGAGAGTACGAGCAGTACTTC. Protein product: CASTGGQGEYEQYF. The chain is built from TRBV6-5 and TRBJ2-7, with 9 nucleotides matching TRBD1. The V segment lost 7 bases and the J segment 4 bases; nucleotides outside the gene matches: 8. The CDR3 is made up of 14 amino acids. CDR1 is MNHEY and CDR2 is SVGAGI in the germline V gene.

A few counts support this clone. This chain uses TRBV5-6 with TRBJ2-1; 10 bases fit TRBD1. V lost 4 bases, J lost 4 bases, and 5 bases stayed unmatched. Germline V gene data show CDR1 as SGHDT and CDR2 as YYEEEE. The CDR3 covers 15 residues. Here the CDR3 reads CASSRDRGQYNEQFF. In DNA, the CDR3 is TGTGCCAGCAGCAGAGACAGGGGGCAGTACAATGAGCAGTTCTTC.

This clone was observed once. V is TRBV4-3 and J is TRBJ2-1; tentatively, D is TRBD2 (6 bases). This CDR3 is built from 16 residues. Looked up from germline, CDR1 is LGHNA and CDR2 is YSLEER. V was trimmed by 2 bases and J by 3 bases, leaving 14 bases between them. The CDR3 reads CASSQRDGGNYNEQFF. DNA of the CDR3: TGCGCCAGCAGCCAAAGAGACGGCGGGAACTACAATGAGCAGTTCTTC.

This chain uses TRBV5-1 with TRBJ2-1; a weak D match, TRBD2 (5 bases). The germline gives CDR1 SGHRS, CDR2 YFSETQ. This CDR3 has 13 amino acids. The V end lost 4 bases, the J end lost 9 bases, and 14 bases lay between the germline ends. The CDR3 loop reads CASSPLAEGEQFF. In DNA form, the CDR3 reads TGCGCCAGCAGCCCCTTGGCCGAGGGTGAGCAGTTCTTC. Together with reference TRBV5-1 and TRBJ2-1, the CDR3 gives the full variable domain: KAGVTQTPRYLIKTRGQQVTLSCSPISGHRSVSWYQQTPGQGLQFLFEYFSETQRNKGNFPGRFSGRQFSNSRSEMNVSTLELGDSALYLCASSPLAEGEQFFGPGTRLTVL.

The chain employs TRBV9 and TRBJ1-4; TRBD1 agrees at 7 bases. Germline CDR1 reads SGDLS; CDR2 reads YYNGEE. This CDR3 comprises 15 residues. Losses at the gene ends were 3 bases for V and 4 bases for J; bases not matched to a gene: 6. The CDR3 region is CASSASTGFNEKLFF. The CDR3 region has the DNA TGTGCCAGCAGCGCCTCGACAGGGTTTAATGAAAAACTGTTTTTT.

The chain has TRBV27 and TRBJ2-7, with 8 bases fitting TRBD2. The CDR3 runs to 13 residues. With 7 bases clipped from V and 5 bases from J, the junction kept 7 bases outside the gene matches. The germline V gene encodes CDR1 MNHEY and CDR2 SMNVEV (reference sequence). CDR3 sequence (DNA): TGTGCCAGCAAAGGCGGGGGGTCCCACGAGCAGTACTTC. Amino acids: CASKGGGSHEQYF.

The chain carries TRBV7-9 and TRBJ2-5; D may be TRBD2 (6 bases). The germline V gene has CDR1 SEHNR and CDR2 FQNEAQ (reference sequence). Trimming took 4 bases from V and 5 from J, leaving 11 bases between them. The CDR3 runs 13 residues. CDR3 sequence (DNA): TGTGCCAGCAGCTCATCCGGAGGGGAGACCCAGTACTTC. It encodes CASSSSGGETQYF.

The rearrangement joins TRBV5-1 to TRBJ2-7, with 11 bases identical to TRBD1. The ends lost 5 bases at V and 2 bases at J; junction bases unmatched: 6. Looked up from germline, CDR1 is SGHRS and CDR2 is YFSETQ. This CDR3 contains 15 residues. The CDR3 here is CASSSGTGGTYEQYF. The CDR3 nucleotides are TGCGCCAGCAGTTCCGGGACAGGGGGAACCTACGAGCAGTACTTC. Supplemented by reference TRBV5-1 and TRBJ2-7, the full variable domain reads KAGVTQTPRYLIKTRGQQVTLSCSPISGHRSVSWYQQTPGQGLQFLFEYFSETQRNKGNFPGRFSGRQFSNSRSEMNVSTLELGDSALYLCASSSGTGGTYEQYFGPGTRLTVT.

This CDR3 reads CASSPVGGSTDTQYF. The CDR3 nucleotides read TGCGCCAGCAGCCCGGTGGGCGGGAGCACAGATACGCAGTATTTT. The rearrangement links TRBV4-3 to TRBJ2-3, with D possibly TRBD2 on 5 matching bases. The CDR3 length is 15 residues. V lost 4 bases, J lost 0 bases, and 11 bases lay in between. The germline gives CDR1 LGHNA, CDR2 YSLEER.